The source of this TCR beta chain is a study of a mutant IDH1 vaccine in newly diagnosed glioma. Study in general: Sex among treated patients split around 62% male, roughly 38% female; mean age was roughly 42 years.

Notes on this clone: Its antigen is as yet unknown.

Assay used: immunoSEQ multiplex PCR; TCRdb lists only in-frame clones, some missing. Among some 64,000 clones, about four fifths were seen once, and the ten largest hold about 6%. Deletions cut 0 bases from V and 5 bases from J, with 20 bases between. The CDR3 runs to 17 residues. Germline V gene lookup returns CDR1 SGHRS and CDR2 YFSETQ. The time point is: week 11, during vaccination. In every dose of vaccine, 300 ug of mutant IDH1 20-mer peptide was given alongside topical imiquimod. The chain links TRBV5-1 to TRBJ2-5; tentatively, D is TRBD2 (6 bases). The sample here was PBMCs, taken from a glioma patient whose treatment included an IDH1 peptide vaccine. The TCR was taken from a middle-aged man with glioma. The CDR3: CASSLGLFSGTGETQYF. Here the CDR3 DNA reads TGCGCCAGCAGCTTGGGATTATTTAGCGGCACGGGGGAGACCCAGTACTTC.